One sample yielded the 25 T cell receptor beta chains listed below, sequenced in a study of identifying expanded T cells in peripheral blood. Here immunoSEQ multiplex PCR was the method, and the copy in TCRdb shows in-frame clones only, minus some. The repertoire holds tens of thousands of clones, with roughly 89% as singletons. The material sequenced was blood. These receptors were taken from a person between 18 and 69 years old in good health.

The V and J genes are TRBV6-6 and TRBJ1-1; the D is unclear. Germline assignment: CDR1 MNHNY and CDR2 SVGAGI (reference sequence). Trimming stripped 6 bases from V and 1 base from J, with 9 bases between. CDR3 length: 13 residues. The CDR3 here is CASSRSGNTEAFF. In DNA, the CDR3 is TGTGCCAGCAGCCGGAGCGGGAACACTGAAGCTTTCTTT.

V is TRBV2 and J is TRBJ1-5; 10 positions agree with TRBD1. The CDR3 runs to 16 residues. CDR1 is SNHLY, CDR2 FYNNEI, per germline. Trimming took 6 bases from V and 3 from J; bases not matched to a gene: 8. The CDR3 spells CASRDRGAGDNQPQHF. The CDR3 DNA reads as TGTGCCAGCAGGGACAGGGGGGCTGGAGACAATCAGCCCCAGCATTTT.

This sequence joins TRBV7-8 and TRBJ2-5; TRBD1 is a possible D gene (6 bases). CDR3 size: 15 residues. In germline, CDR1 is SGHVS, CDR2 FQNEAQ. V lost 8 bases and J 1 base, leaving 17 bases between the germline ends. Here the CDR3 DNA reads TGTGCCAGCTTCCAGGGGCGTTATTTCCAAGAGACCCAGTACTTC. It yields the protein CASFQGRYFQETQYF.

Only one count was recorded for this clone. The chain employs TRBV30 and TRBJ1-2; D ambiguous. CDR1 and CDR2 from the germline V gene are GTSNPN and SVGIG (reference sequence). The germline V and J ends were trimmed by 4 bases and 4 bases, with 7 bases remaining between them. The CDR3 totals 11 residues. CDR3 coding DNA: TGTGCCTGGACGGGAGGCTATGGCTACACCTTC. Translated, it gives CAWTGGYGYTF.

The gene calls are TRBV7-3 and TRBJ1-2, with 10 bases that match TRBD1. Trimming took 3 bases from V and 6 from J; bases not matched to a gene: 7. Germline V gene data show CDR1 as SGHTA and CDR2 as FQGTGA. This CDR3 comprises 15 residues. This chain's CDR3 is CASSFSGTGVDGYTF. CDR3 sequence (DNA): TGTGCCAGCAGCTTTTCCGGGACAGGGGTTGATGGCTACACCTTC.

This chain connects TRBV6-6 to TRBJ2-1; tentatively, D is TRBD1 (8 bases). The CDR3 covers 15 residues. Deletions cut 5 bases from V and 7 bases from J, with 18 bases between. The germline CDR1 and CDR2 sequences are MNHNY and SVGAGI (reference sequence). The CDR3 reads CASSLWQQGGNEQFF. The CDR3 bases are TGTGCCAGCAGTCTCTGGCAACAGGGGGGGAATGAGCAGTTCTTC.

The table lists this clone with many counts. The genes are TRBV19 and TRBJ2-7, with D tentatively TRBD1 (5 bases). The CDR3 length is 14 residues. Trimming stripped 6 bases from V and 4 bases from J, with 16 bases between. The germline CDR1 and CDR2 sequences are LNHDA and SQIVND (reference sequence). CDR3 sequence reads: CASSATGTPYEQYF. The CDR3 region has the DNA TGTGCCAGTAGCGCAACAGGAACTCCGTACGAGCAGTACTTC.

The J gene is TRBJ2-1, the V gene TRBV27, with 16 nucleotides matching TRBD2. Germline trimming cut 6 bases from V and 4 bases from J; bases unmatched to any gene: 9. The CDR3 covers 18 residues. Germline CDR1 and CDR2: MNHEY and SMNVEV (reference sequence). The CDR3 nucleotides read TGTGCCAGCAGCCTAGGGGGACTAGCGGGAGGGATTTACAATGAGCAGTTCTTC. Translated, it gives CASSLGGLAGGIYNEQFF.

V gene TRBV9 combines with J gene TRBJ2-7; no definite D call. The germline V gene encodes CDR1 SGDLS and CDR2 YYNGEE. V lost 3 bases and J lost 2, with 9 bases in between. The CDR3 spans 13 residues. Here the CDR3 DNA reads TGTGCCAGCAGCGAAGGCGGAACCTACGAGCAGTACTTC. Amino acid sequence: CASSEGGTYEQYF.

About this clone itself: The sample holds other DNA sequences that translate to the same CDR3. This sequence joins TRBV9 and TRBJ2-7; D is uncertain. CDR3 length equals 14 residues. V gave up 0 bases and J gave up 4 bases, with 11 bases separating them. Germline lookup yields CDR1 SGDLS and CDR2 YYNGEE. The DNA of the CDR3 is TGTGCCAGCAGCGTAGGACTGGTACCATACGAGCAGTACTTC. It translates to CASSVGLVPYEQYF.

The chain joins TRBV5-1 to TRBJ2-5; D unresolved. Germline assignment: CDR1 SGHRS and CDR2 YFSETQ. The length of the CDR3 is 12 residues. The V and J ends lost 4 bases and 5 bases respectively, with 9 bases between them. The chain's CDR3 is CASSRNMETQYF. The CDR3 bases are TGCGCCAGCAGCCGGAATATGGAGACCCAGTACTTC.

Points on this clone: An end of the junction differs from the germline gene, which may be a read error. The V call is TRBV7-7, the J call TRBJ2-1; D possibly corresponds to TRBD2 (6 bases). The CDR3 consists of 15 residues. Germline V gives CDR1 SSHAT, CDR2 FNYEAQ (reference sequence). In DNA, the CDR3 is TGTGCTAGCAGCCGCGCGGGGACCGGCAGCAATGAGCAGTTCTTC. It codes for CASSRAGTGSNEQFF.

This clone was picked up one time. This chain connects TRBV27 to TRBJ1-2; TRBD1 agrees at 9 bases. The CDR3 covers 14 residues. Germline CDR1 and CDR2: MNHEY and SMNVEV (reference sequence). V lost 10 bases, J lost 6 bases, and 12 bases stayed unmatched. CDR3 region: CATGIPGQGNGYTF. The CDR3 DNA reads as TGTGCCACCGGGATCCCGGGACAGGGAAATGGCTACACCTTC.

The chain is built from TRBV18 and TRBJ2-1, with no clear D. CDR1 is KGHSH and CDR2 is LQKENI in the germline V gene. The CDR3 runs 15 residues. V was clipped by 1 base and J by 0 bases, with 7 bases between them. CDR3 in amino acids: CASSPLVSSYNEQFF. CDR3 nucleotides: TGTGCCAGCTCACCACTGGTCAGCTCCTACAATGAGCAGTTCTTC.

V is TRBV11-2 and J is TRBJ2-7, with 9 bases lining up with TRBD2. After removal of 1 base from V and 2 bases from J, the junction contained 6 bases not matched to a gene. The CDR3 contains 16 residues. The germline V gene has CDR1 SGHAT and CDR2 FQNNGV. CDR3 nucleotides: TGTGCCAGCAGCTTAGTGCGGGAGGGCCCCCCCTACGAGCAGTACTTC. Its protein is CASSLVREGPPYEQYF.

The chain uses TRBV30 and TRBJ1-1, with D hard to call. Per the germline V gene, CDR1 is GTSNPN and CDR2 is SVGIG (reference sequence). V lost 7 bases and J 4 bases, leaving 10 bases between the germline ends. The CDR3 consists of 11 residues. The CDR3 loop reads CAFRYSTEAFF. The CDR3 coding sequence is TGTGCCTTTCGGTATAGCACTGAAGCTTTCTTT. Supplemented by reference TRBV30 and TRBJ1-1, the full variable domain reads SQTIHQWPATLVQPVGSPLSLECTVEGTSNPNLYWYRQAAGRGLQLLFYSVGIGQISSEVPQNLSASRPQDRQFILSSKKLLLSDSGFYLCAFRYSTEAFFGQGTRLTVV.

The chain recombines TRBV6-1 with TRBJ2-7; tentative D call: TRBD2 (6 bases). The CDR3 loop spans 13 amino acids. V was pared by 5 bases and J by 3 bases, with 11 bases between. Germline V gives CDR1 MNHNS, CDR2 SASEGT. The CDR3 here is CASSLAVLYEQYF. In DNA form, the CDR3 reads TGTGCCAGCAGTTTAGCGGTACTCTACGAGCAGTACTTC.

The chain combines TRBV6-6 with TRBJ1-3; 8 nucleotides agree with TRBD1. Losses at the gene ends were 4 bases for V and 1 base for J; bases not matched to a gene: 6. The CDR3 is 16 residues long. CDR1 is MNHNY, CDR2 SVGAGI, per germline (reference sequence). In DNA, the CDR3 is TGTGCCAGCAGTTCTCCGGACAGGGTGTCTGGAAACACCATATATTTT. Its protein is CASSSPDRVSGNTIYF.

The V and J genes are TRBV7-9 and TRBJ2-1; a weak D match, TRBD2 (7 bases). Germline assignment: CDR1 SEHNR and CDR2 FQNEAQ (reference sequence). Trimming removed 3 bases from V and 5 bases from J, with 14 bases in between. This CDR3 comprises 15 residues. In nucleotides, the CDR3 is TGTGCCAGCAGCTTGGGGGCGGGAGCCCACAATGAGCAGTTCTTC. It translates to CASSLGAGAHNEQFF.

The chain is built from TRBV28 and TRBJ2-7, with TRBD2 matching 8 bases. V shed 9 bases and J 0 bases; nucleotides not matched to a gene: 4. This CDR3 is built from 13 residues. The germline gives CDR1 MDHEN, CDR2 SYDVKM. The CDR3 reads CASYSGNSYEQYF. CDR3 nucleotides: TGTGCCAGTTATAGCGGGAACTCCTACGAGCAGTACTTC.

The genes are TRBV19 and TRBJ1-5, with D possibly TRBD1 on 5 matching bases. The CDR3 is 14 amino acids. The V and J ends lost 5 bases and 11 bases respectively, with 19 bases between them. CDR1 LNHDA and CDR2 SQIVND come from the germline V gene (reference sequence). Here the CDR3 reads CASSYGPGTTAQHF. CDR3 in DNA: TGTGCCAGTAGTTATGGGCCAGGGACCACGGCCCAGCATTTT.

This chain uses TRBV6-5 with TRBJ2-7; D call uncertain. Germline V gives CDR1 MNHEY, CDR2 SVGAGI. The CDR3 runs 13 residues. Trimming removed 4 bases from V and 5 bases from J, with 12 bases in between. CDR3 region: CASSSNYGNEQYF. The CDR3 nucleotides are TGTGCCAGCAGTTCCAATTATGGCAACGAGCAGTACTTC.

V is TRBV6-5 and J is TRBJ1-5; 7 positions agree with TRBD1. The CDR3 runs 13 residues. Germline-derived CDR1 and CDR2 are MNHEY and SVGAGI. With V trimmed by 4 bases and J by 5 bases, 2 bases remained unmatched. CDR3 in amino acids: CASSLTGDQPQHF. In nucleotides, the CDR3 is TGTGCCAGCAGTTTAACAGGGGATCAGCCCCAGCATTTT.

The gene calls are TRBV7-8 and TRBJ2-3, with D uncertain. This CDR3 is built from 14 residues. Germline lookup yields CDR1 SGHVS and CDR2 FQNEAQ. Between the trimmed V and J ends, which lost 1 base and 4 bases, there was a span of 9 bases. This CDR3 is CASSLGVAADTQYF. CDR3 DNA: TGTGCCAGCAGCTTAGGGGTAGCAGCAGATACGCAGTATTTT.

The rearrangement uses TRBV7-2 and TRBJ2-7; 9 positions agree with TRBD2. The ends lost 4 bases at V and 3 bases at J; junction bases unmatched: 7. In germline, CDR1 is SGHTA, CDR2 FQGNSA. The CDR3 sequence is 15 residues long. CDR3 coding DNA: TGTGCCAGCAGCTCATATAGCGGGAGAGTCTACGAGCAGTACTTC. Translating it yields CASSSYSGRVYEQYF.